The 2 T cell receptor beta chains below come from one sample, sequenced in a study of shared clonotypes between healthy human individuals. The method was immunoSEQ multiplex PCR; TCRdb's version includes in-frame clones alone and lacks a portion of them. The sample carries some 450,000 clones, around 77% recorded once. The source material was PBMCs. The origin of the receptors is a middle-aged woman in good health. Some clones in this sample may be carry-over from other donors' samples.

This clone has at least ten counts. The CDR3 is CASGLIPLGQEGVSSYGYTF. As DNA, the CDR3 is TGTGCTAGTGGTTTGATCCCTCTAGGACAGGAGGGGGTTTCCAGCTATGGCTACACCTTC. The chain couples TRBV12-5 to TRBJ1-2, with 7 bases lining up with TRBD1. V was clipped by 2 bases and J by 4 bases; unmatched bases: 22. This CDR3 has 20 residues. Germline V gene sequence: CDR1 LGHNT, CDR2 FRNRAP.

V and J are TRBV28 and TRBJ1-2; no clear D. Germline V gene sequence: CDR1 MDHEN, CDR2 SYDVKM. This CDR3 has 13 residues. With 6 bases removed from V and 2 bases from J, the gap between germline ends came to 10 bases. CDR3 residues: CASRFTGNYGYTF. CDR3 DNA sequence: TGTGCCAGCAGGTTCACGGGAAACTATGGCTACACCTTC.